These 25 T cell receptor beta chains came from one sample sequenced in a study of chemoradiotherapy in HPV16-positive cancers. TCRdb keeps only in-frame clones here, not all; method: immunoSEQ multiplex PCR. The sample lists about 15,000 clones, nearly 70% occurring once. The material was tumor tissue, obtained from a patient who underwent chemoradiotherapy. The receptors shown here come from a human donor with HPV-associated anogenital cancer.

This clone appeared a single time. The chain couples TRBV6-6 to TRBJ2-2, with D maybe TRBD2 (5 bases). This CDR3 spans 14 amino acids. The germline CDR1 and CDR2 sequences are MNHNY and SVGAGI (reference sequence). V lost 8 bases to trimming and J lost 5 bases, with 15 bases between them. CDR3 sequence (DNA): TGTGCCAGCGCACAACACACGGGGACCGGGGAGCTGTTTTTT. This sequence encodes CASAQHTGTGELFF.

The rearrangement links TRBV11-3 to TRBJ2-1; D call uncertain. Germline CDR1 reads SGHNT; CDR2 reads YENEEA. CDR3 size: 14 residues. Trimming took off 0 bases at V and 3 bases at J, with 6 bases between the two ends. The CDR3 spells CASSLEWGYNEQFF. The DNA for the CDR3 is TGTGCCAGCAGCTTAGAATGGGGCTACAATGAGCAGTTCTTC.

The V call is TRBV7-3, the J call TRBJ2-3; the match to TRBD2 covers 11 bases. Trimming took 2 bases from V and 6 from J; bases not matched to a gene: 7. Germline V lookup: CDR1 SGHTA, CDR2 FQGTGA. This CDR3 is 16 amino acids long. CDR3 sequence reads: CASSLSGLAAGDTQYF. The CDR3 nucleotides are TGTGCCAGCAGCTTATCGGGACTAGCGGCAGGGGATACGCAGTATTTT.

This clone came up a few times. Here the CDR3 DNA reads TGTGCCAGCGGACAGGACAGCTACAATGAGCAGTTCTTC. Protein sequence: CASGQDSYNEQFF. The gene calls are TRBV25-1 and TRBJ2-1; 7 positions agree with TRBD1. This CDR3 is 13 amino acids long. V dropped 8 bases and J dropped 3; count of bases not matched to a gene: 4. Germline loops: CDR1 MGHDK, CDR2 SYGVNS.

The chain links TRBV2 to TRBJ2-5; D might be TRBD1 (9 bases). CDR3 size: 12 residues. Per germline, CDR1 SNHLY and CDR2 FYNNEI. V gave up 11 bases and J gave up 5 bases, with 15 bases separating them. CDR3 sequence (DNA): TGTGCCGTTAGCGGGACAGGGGAGACCCAGTACTTC. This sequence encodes CAVSGTGETQYF.

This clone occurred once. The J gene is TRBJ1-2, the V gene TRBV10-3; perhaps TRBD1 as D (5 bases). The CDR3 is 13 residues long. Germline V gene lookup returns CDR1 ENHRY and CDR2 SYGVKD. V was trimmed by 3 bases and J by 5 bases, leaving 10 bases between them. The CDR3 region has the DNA TGTGCCATCAGTGAAGGAGCAGGGTATGGCTACACCTTC. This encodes CAISEGAGYGYTF.

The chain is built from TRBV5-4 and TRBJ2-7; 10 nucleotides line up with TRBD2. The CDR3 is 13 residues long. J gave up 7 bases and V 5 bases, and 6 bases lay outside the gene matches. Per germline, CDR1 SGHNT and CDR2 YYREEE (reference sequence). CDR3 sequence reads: CASRRAGGWEQYF. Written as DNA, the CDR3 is TGTGCCAGCAGACGAGCGGGGGGGTGGGAGCAGTACTTC.

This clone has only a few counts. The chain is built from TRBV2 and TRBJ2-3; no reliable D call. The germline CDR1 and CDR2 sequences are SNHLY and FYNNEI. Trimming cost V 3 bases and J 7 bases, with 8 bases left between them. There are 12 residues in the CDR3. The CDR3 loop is CASSETRYTQYF. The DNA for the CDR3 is TGTGCCAGCAGTGAGACAAGGTATACGCAGTATTTT.

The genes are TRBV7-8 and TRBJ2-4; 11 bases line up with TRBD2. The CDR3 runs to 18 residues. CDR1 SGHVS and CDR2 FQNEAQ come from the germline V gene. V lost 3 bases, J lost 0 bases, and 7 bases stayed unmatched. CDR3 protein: CASSLLAGGPIAKNIQYF. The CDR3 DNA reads TGTGCCAGCAGCTTGCTAGCGGGAGGACCTATAGCCAAAAACATTCAGTACTTC.

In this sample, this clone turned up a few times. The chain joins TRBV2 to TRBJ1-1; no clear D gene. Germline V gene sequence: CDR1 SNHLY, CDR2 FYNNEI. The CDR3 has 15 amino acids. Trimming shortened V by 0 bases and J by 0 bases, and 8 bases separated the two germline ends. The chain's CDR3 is CASSEAERMNTEAFF. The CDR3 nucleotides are TGTGCCAGCAGTGAAGCGGAACGTATGAACACTGAAGCTTTCTTT.

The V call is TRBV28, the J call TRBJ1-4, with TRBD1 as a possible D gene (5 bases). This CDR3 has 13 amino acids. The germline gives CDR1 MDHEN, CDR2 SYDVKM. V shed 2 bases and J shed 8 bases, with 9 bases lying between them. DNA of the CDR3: TGTGCCAGCAGTTTAGGGGGTGGAGAAAAACTGTTTTTT. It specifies CASSLGGGEKLFF. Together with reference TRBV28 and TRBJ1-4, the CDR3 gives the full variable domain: DVKVTQSSRYLVKRTGEKVFLECVQDMDHENMFWYRQDPGLGLRLIYFSYDVKMKEKGDIPEGYSVSREKKERFSLILESASTNQTSMYLCASSLGGGEKLFFGSGTQLSVL.

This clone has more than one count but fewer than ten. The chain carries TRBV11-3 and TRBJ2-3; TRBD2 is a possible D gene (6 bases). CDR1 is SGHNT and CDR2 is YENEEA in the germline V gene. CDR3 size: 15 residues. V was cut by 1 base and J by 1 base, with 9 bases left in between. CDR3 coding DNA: TGTGCCAGCAGCTTAGGCTCTAGCGGCACAGATACGCAGTATTTT. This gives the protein CASSLGSSGTDTQYF.

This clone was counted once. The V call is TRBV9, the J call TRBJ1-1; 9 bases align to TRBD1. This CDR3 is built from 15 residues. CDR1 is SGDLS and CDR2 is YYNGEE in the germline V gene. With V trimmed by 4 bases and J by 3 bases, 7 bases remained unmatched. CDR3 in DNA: TGTGCCAGCAGCCACAGACAGGGGGTGGACACTGAAGCTTTCTTT. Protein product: CASSHRQGVDTEAFF.

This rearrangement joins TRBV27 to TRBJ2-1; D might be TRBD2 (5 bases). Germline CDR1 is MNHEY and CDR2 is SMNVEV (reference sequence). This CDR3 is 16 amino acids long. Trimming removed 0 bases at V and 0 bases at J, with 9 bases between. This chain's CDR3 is CASSLSAGLSYNEQFF. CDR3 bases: TGTGCCAGCAGTTTATCGGCGGGTCTCTCCTACAATGAGCAGTTCTTC.

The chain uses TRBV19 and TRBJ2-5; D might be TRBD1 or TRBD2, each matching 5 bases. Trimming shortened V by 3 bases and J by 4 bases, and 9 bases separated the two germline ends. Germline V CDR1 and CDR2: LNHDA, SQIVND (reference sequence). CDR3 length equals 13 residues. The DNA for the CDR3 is TGTGCCAGTAGTATGGGGGACGGAGAGACCCAGTACTTC. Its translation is CASSMGDGETQYF.

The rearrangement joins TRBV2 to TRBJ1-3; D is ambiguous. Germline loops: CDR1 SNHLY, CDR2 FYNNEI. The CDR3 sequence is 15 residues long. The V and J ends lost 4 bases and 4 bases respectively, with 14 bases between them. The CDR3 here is CASSVTEASGNTIYF. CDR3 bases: TGTGCCAGCAGTGTAACCGAAGCAAGCGGAAACACCATATATTTT.

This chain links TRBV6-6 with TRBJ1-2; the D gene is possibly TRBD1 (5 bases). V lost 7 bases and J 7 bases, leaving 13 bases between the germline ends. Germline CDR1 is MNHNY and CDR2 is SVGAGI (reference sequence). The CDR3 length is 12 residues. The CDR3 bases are TGTGCCAGCACCCCCCAGGGTTTTGGCTACACCTTC. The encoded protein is CASTPQGFGYTF.

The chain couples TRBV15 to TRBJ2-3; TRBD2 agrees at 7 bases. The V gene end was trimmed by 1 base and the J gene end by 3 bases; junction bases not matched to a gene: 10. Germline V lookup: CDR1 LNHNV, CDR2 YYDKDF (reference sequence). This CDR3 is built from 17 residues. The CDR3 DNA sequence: TGTGCCACCAGCAGAGTGGAAAGCGGGGCTCCAACAGATACGCAGTATTTT. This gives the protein CATSRVESGAPTDTQYF. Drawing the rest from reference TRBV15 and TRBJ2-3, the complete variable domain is DAMVIQNPRYQVTQFGKPVTLSCSQTLNHNVMYWYQQKSSQAPKLLFHYYDKDFNNEADTPDNFQSRRPNTSFCFLDIRSPGLGDTAMYLCATSRVESGAPTDTQYFGPGTRLTVL.

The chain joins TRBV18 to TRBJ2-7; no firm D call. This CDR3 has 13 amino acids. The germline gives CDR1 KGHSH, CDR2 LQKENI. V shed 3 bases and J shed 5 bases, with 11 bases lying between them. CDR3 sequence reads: CASSPTSDHEQYF. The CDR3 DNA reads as TGTGCCAGCTCACCGACGAGCGACCACGAGCAGTACTTC.

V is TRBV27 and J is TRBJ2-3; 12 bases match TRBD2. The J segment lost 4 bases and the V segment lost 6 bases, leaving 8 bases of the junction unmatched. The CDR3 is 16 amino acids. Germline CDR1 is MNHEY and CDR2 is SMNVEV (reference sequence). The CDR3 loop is CASRTRLAGVADTQYF. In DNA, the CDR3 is TGTGCCAGCAGGACGCGACTAGCGGGGGTGGCAGATACGCAGTATTTT.

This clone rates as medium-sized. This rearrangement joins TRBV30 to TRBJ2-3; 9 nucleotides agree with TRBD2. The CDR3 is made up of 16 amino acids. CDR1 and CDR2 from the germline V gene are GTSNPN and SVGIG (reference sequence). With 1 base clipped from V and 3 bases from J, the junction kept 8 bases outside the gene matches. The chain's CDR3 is CAWSEDSGRRTDTQYF. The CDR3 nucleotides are TGTGCCTGGAGTGAAGATAGCGGGAGAAGGACAGATACGCAGTATTTT. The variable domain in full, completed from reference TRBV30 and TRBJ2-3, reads SQTIHQWPATLVQPVGSPLSLECTVEGTSNPNLYWYRQAAGRGLQLLFYSVGIGQISSEVPQNLSASRPQDRQFILSSKKLLLSDSGFYLCAWSEDSGRRTDTQYFGPGTRLTVL.

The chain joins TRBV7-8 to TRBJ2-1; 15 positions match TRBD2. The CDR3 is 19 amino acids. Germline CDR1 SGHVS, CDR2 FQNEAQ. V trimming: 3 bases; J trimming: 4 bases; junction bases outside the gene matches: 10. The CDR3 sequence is CASSLSGLAGGKRYNEQFF. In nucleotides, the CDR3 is TGTGCCAGCAGCTTGTCGGGACTAGCGGGAGGAAAGAGGTACAATGAGCAGTTCTTC.

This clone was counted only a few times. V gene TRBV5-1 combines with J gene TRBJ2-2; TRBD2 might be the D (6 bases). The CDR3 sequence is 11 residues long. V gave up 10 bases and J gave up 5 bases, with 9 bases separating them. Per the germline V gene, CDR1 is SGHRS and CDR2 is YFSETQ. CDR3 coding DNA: TGCGCCTGTCGGGGGACCGGGGAGCTGTTTTTT. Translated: CACRGTGELFF.

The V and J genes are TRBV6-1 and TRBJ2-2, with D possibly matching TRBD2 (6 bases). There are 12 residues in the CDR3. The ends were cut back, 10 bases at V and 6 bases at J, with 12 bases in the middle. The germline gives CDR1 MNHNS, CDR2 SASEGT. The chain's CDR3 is CATRETAGELFF. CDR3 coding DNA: TGTGCCACCCGGGAGACGGCCGGGGAGCTGTTTTTT.

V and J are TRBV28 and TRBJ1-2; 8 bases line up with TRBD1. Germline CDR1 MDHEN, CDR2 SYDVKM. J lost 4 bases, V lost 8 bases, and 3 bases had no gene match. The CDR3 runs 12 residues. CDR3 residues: CASSDRGYGYTF. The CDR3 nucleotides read TGTGCCAGCTCAGACAGGGGCTATGGCTACACCTTC.